These T cell receptor beta chains were read from a single sample in a study of blood T cell repertoires in COVID-19. Only in-frame clones appear in the TCRdb table, and some are missing; sequencing was by immunoSEQ multiplex PCR. The sample carries 100,000 or so clones, 85% recorded once. The specimen sequenced was peripheral blood. Receptors originate from a woman aged 70-85 years with active or convalescent COVID-19. The CDR3 runs from the conserved cysteine through the conserved F or W. Each record gives: J gene, D gene, clone size, V gene, CDR3 protein, CDR3 DNA. The D gene is left open where the match is weak. The listing skips clone size in some rows; elsewhere it reads once, few, many or a size class.

TRBJ1-1	TRBD1	NA	TRBV3-1/TRBV3-2	CASSIRDSEAFF	TGTGCCAGCAGCATCCGGGACAGCGAAGCTTTCTTT
TRBJ1-6	NA	NA	TRBV6-5	CASSTAGSNNSPLHF	TGTGCCAGCAGCACCGCCGGGTCTAATAATTCACCCCTCCACTTT
TRBJ1-1	NA	NA	TRBV7-8	CASSFSSRGNTEAFF	TGTGCCAGCAGCTTCTCGAGCAGGGGTAACACTGAAGCTTTCTTT
TRBJ2-7	TRBD1	NA	TRBV7-2	CASSPDRGDSYEQYF	TGTGCCAGCAGCCCCGACAGGGGAGACTCCTACGAGCAGTACTTC
TRBJ1-6	TRBD1	NA	TRBV7-2	CASSPDRGWSPLHF	TGTGCCAGCAGCCCAGACAGGGGTTGGTCACCCCTCCACTTT
TRBJ2-1	NA	NA	TRBV5-8	CASSTSQGYEQFF	TGTGCCAGCAGCACATCACAGGGATATGAGCAGTTCTTC
TRBJ2-2	TRBD2	NA	TRBV7-2	CASSFWLAGGNTGELFF	TGTGCCAGCAGCTTCTGGCTAGCGGGGGGGAACACCGGGGAGCTGTTTTTT
TRBJ1-3	NA	NA	TRBV14	CASSQVAVSGNTIYF	TGTGCCAGCAGCCAAGTTGCAGTCTCTGGAAACACCATATATTTT
TRBJ1-5	NA	NA	TRBV2	CASSEDRDQPQHF	TGTGCCAGCAGTGAAGACAGGGATCAGCCCCAGCATTTT
TRBJ2-5	TRBD2	once	TRBV25-1	CASSEMTQRGGLETQYF	TGTGCCAGCAGCGAAATGACCCAACGGGGGGGGTTAGAGACCCAGTACTTC
TRBJ2-3	TRBD1	NA	TRBV19	CASTSSPGQGLTDTQYF	TGTGCCAGTACTTCTAGCCCCGGACAGGGGCTCACAGATACGCAGTATTTT
TRBJ2-7	TRBD1	NA	TRBV6-5	CASSNRDSHEQYF	TGTGCCAGCAGTAACCGGGACAGCCACGAGCAGTACTTC
TRBJ2-2	NA	NA	TRBV5-1	CASSLVAGRLTGELFF	TGCGCCAGCAGCTTGGTGGCAGGCCGTCTCACCGGGGAGCTGTTTTTT
TRBJ1-5	TRBD1	NA	TRBV7-9	CASQGDNQPQHF	TGTGCCAGCCAGGGGGACAATCAGCCCCAGCATTTT
TRBJ2-1	NA	NA	TRBV7-9	CASSLDSYNEQFF	TGTGCCAGCAGCCTCGACAGCTACAATGAGCAGTTCTTC
TRBJ2-3	NA	NA	TRBV11-1	CASSSGLYTDTQYF	TGTGCCAGCAGCTCCGGACTTTACACAGATACGCAGTATTTT
TRBJ2-2	TRBD1	once	TRBV19	CASSILTGGAAGELFF	TGTGCCAGTAGTATCTTGACAGGGGGCGCTGCCGGGGAGCTGTTTTTT
TRBJ1-2	NA	NA	TRBV5-4	CASSPAGPGGYTF	TGTGCCAGCAGCCCCGCAGGGCCCGGTGGCTACACCTTC
TRBJ1-3	TRBD1	once	TRBV29-1	CSALQGHTIYF	TGCAGCGCATTACAGGGGCACACCATATATTTT
TRBJ2-3	TRBD2	NA	TRBV5-4	CASSSGGSGSWSDTQYF	TGTGCCAGCAGCTCGGGGGGTAGCGGGAGTTGGTCAGATACGCAGTATTTT
TRBJ1-2	NA	NA	TRBV6-2/TRBV6-3	CASSYGTRRYGYTF	TGTGCCAGCAGTTACGGGACACGAAGATATGGCTACACCTTC
TRBJ1-6	NA	few	TRBV27	CASSPTILSPLHF	TGTGCCAGCAGTCCTACTATACTTTCACCCCTCCACTTT
TRBJ1-1	NA	NA	TRBV7-8	CASSLGGGTEAFF	TGTGCCAGCAGCCTGGGTGGGGGGACTGAAGCTTTCTTT
TRBJ2-3	NA	NA	TRBV18	CASSPFQLTDTQYF	TGTGCCAGCTCACCATTCCAGTTGACAGATACGCAGTATTTT
TRBJ1-1	TRBD1	NA	TRBV5-1	CASSDPARGRNTEAFF	TGCGCCAGCAGCGATCCCGCCAGGGGGAGGAACACTGAAGCTTTCTTT
TRBJ2-7	NA	NA	TRBV4-3	CASSQVSGAYEQYF	TGCGCCAGCAGCCAAGTTTCCGGGGCCTACGAGCAGTACTTC
TRBJ2-4	NA	NA	TRBV10-1	CASSRGVRGSAKNIQYF	TGCGCCAGCAGCCGAGGGGTGCGGGGTTCCGCCAAAAACATTCAGTACTTC
TRBJ2-1	TRBD1	NA	TRBV4-3	CASSQEAPGTGGNEQFF	TGCGCCAGCAGCCAAGAAGCTCCTGGGACAGGGGGCAACGAGCAGTTCTTC
TRBJ1-1	NA	NA	TRBV28	CASSLHTANTEAFF	TGTGCCAGCAGTTTACACACCGCGAACACTGAAGCTTTCTTT
TRBJ1-1	NA	NA	TRBV12-3/TRBV12-4	CASTHPSGSEAFF	TGTGCCAGCACTCACCCCTCGGGGTCCGAAGCTTTCTTT
TRBJ2-1	TRBD2	NA	TRBV7-9	CASAIGPGTSGGAYNEQFF	TGTGCCAGCGCAATCGGTCCCGGGACTAGCGGGGGGGCTTACAATGAGCAGTTCTTC
TRBJ2-5	NA	NA	TRBV5-4	CASSLQVQETQYF	TGTGCCAGCAGCTTACAGGTTCAAGAGACCCAGTACTTC
TRBJ2-5	NA	NA	TRBV5-4	CASSLAFQETQYF	TGTGCCAGCAGCTTAGCATTCCAAGAGACCCAGTACTTC
TRBJ2-1	TRBD2	NA	TRBV5-4	CASSLVGGRSEQFF	TGTGCCAGCAGCTTGGTCGGGGGGAGGAGTGAGCAGTTCTTC
TRBJ1-3	NA	NA	TRBV24-1	CATSDTGRGNTIYF	TGTGCCACCAGTGATACAGGGCGTGGAAACACCATATATTTT
TRBJ2-3	TRBD2	NA	TRBV7-2	CASSLGGRASITLTDTQYF	TGTGCCAGCAGCTTAGGCGGGAGGGCGTCAATTACTCTCACAGATACGCAGTATTTT
TRBJ2-1	NA	NA	TRBV7-2	CASSLVWSSSYNEQFF	TGTGCCAGCAGCTTAGTGTGGTCTAGCTCCTACAATGAGCAGTTCTTC
TRBJ2-2	NA	NA	TRBV3-1/TRBV3-2	CASSRNAGLNTGELFF	TGTGCCAGCAGCCGAAATGCGGGACTTAACACCGGGGAGCTGTTTTTT
TRBJ2-5	NA	NA	TRBV27	CASTVTGETQYF	TGTGCCAGCACGGTCACCGGGGAGACCCAGTACTTC
TRBJ1-4	NA	NA	TRBV7-9	CASSLPRTGGANEKLFF	TGTGCCAGCAGCTTACCCCGAACGGGGGGGGCTAATGAAAAACTGTTTTTT
TRBJ1-2	TRBD1	NA	TRBV2	CASSEHVTGRIYGYTF	TGTGCCAGCAGTGAACATGTGACAGGGAGGATCTATGGCTACACCTTC
TRBJ1-5	TRBD1	few	TRBV7-2	CASSLVSGQGNQPQHF	TGTGCCAGCAGCTTAGTATCGGGACAGGGCAATCAGCCCCAGCATTTT